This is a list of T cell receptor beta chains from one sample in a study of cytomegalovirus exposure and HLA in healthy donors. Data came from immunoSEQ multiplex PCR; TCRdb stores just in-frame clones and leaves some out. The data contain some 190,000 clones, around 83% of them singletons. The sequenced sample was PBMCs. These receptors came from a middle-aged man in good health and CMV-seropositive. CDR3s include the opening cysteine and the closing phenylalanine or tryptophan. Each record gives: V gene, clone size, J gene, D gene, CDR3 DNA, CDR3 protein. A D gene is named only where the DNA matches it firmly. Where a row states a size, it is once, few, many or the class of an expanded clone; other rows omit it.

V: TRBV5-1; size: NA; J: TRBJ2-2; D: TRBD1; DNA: TGCGCCAGCAGCCCCGGACAGGGTACGAACACCGGGGAGCTGTTTTTT; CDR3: CASSPGQGTNTGELFF
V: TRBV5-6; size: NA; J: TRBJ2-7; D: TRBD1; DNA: TGTGCCAGCAGCTACCGGGACAGACCCTACGAGCAGTACTTC; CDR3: CASSYRDRPYEQYF
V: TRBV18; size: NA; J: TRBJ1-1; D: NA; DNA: TGTGCCAGCTCACCACCGGGACAAAGAACTGAAGCTTTCTTT; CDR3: CASSPPGQRTEAFF
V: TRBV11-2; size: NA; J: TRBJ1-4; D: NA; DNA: TGTGCCAGCAGCCCCCAGGGGACAAGCAACAATGAAAAACTGTTTTTT; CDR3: CASSPQGTSNNEKLFF
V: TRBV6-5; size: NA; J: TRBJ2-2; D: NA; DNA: TGTGCCAGCAGTTACCAGGGACAGAACACCGGGGAGCTGTTTTTT; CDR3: CASSYQGQNTGELFF
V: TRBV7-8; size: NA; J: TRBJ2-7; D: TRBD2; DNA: TGTGCCAGCAGCTCCCCTGGCGGGAGTCCCTACGAGCAGTACTTC; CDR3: CASSSPGGSPYEQYF
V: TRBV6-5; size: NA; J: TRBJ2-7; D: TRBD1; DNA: TGTGCCAGCAGTACCAGGGGGACAACCTACGAGCAGTACTTC; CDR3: CASSTRGTTYEQYF
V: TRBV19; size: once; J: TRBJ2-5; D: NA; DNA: TGTGCCAGTAGTATAGATCAGGGAGAGACCCAGTACTTC; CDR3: CASSIDQGETQYF
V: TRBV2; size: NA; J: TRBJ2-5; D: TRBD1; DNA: TGTGCCAGCAGCCTGACAGGGGAAGAGACCCAGTACTTC; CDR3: CASSLTGEETQYF
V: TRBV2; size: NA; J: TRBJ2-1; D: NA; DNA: TGTGCCAGCAGGGGGACTCTGGGAAGCTCCTACAATGAGCAGTTCTTC; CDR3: CASRGTLGSSYNEQFF
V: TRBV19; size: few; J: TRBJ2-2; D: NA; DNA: TGTGCCAGTAGGCCCACGGGGAATACCGCCGGGGAGCTGTTTTTT; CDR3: CASRPTGNTAGELFF
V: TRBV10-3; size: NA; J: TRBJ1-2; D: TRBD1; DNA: TGTGCCATCATGCCAAGTCAGGGGGGTCTCTATGGCTACACCTTC; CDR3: CAIMPSQGGLYGYTF
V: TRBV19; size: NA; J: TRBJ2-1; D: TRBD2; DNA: TGTGCCAGTAGTATCGGGGGGAATGAGCAGTTCTTC; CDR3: CASSIGGNEQFF
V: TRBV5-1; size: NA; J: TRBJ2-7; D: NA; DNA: TGCGCCAGCAGCTTGCGCGACAATTCCTACGAGCAGTACTTC; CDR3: CASSLRDNSYEQYF
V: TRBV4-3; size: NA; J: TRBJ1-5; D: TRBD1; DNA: TGCGCCAGCAGCCATGACTTGGACAGGCTCAATCAGCCCCAGCATTTT; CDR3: CASSHDLDRLNQPQHF
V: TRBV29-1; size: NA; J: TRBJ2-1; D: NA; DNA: TGCAGCGTCCGCGGACTGGACTCCTACAATGAGCAGTTCTTC; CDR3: CSVRGLDSYNEQFF
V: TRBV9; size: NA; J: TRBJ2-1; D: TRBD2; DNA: TGTGCCAGCAGCATTGGGACTAGCGGTAAAAATGAGCAGTTCTTC; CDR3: CASSIGTSGKNEQFF
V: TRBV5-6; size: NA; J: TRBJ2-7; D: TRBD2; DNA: TGTGCCAGCAGCGAGGGACTAGCGGGAGGGCCTGAGCAGTACTTC; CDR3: CASSEGLAGGPEQYF
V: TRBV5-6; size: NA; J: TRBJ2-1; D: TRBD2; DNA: TGTGCCAGCAGCAGCGGGACTACGTACAATGAGCAGTTCTTC; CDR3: CASSSGTTYNEQFF